These T cell receptor beta chains were read from a single sample in a study of control samples from healthy donors and cancer patients. The table came from immunoSEQ multiplex PCR; TCRdb's copy has only in-frame clones and leaves some out. Of 230,000 or so clones in the sample, roughly 94% were seen once. Sequenced material: blood. The receptors here all came from a man over 45 in good health. CDR3s include the opening cysteine and the closing phenylalanine or tryptophan. A D gene is named only where the DNA matches it firmly. Clone size is stated in some rows and not others, as once, few, many or a class when expanded.

13	-	-	TRBV11-2	TRBJ1-1	CASGDWREAEAFF	TGTGCCAGCGGAGATTGGCGGGAGGCTGAAGCTTTCTTT
17	-	-	TRBV10-2	TRBJ1-5	CASSAAGAGDGNQPQHF	TGCGCCAGCAGTGCCGCCGGGGCAGGGGACGGCAATCAGCCCCAGCATTTT
12	-	-	TRBV7-2	TRBJ2-3	CASSQLTDTQYF	TGTGCCAGCAGCCAACTCACAGATACGCAGTATTTT
14	TRBD1	-	TRBV5-1	TRBJ2-5	CASSPGQRKETQYF	TGCGCCAGCAGCCCGGGACAGCGGAAAGAGACCCAGTACTTC
13	-	once	TRBV2	TRBJ2-2	CASSPGNTGELFF	TGTGCCAGCAGTCCAGGCAACACCGGGGAGCTGTTTTTT
16	-	-	TRBV5-1	TRBJ1-1	CASSPLLIHRNTEAFF	TGCGCCAGCAGCCCTCTCTTAATCCACCGGAACACTGAAGCTTTCTTT
16	-	-	TRBV14	TRBJ1-2	CASSQEALARIYGYTF	TGTGCCAGCAGCCAAGAAGCCCTTGCCAGAATCTATGGCTACACCTTC
18	TRBD1	-	TRBV6-1	TRBJ1-3	CASSEGWVGQTSGNTIYF	TGTGCCAGCAGTGAAGGATGGGTGGGACAGACCTCTGGAAACACCATATATTTT
14	TRBD1	-	TRBV3-1/TRBV3-2	TRBJ2-7	CASSPGTGAYEQYF	TGTGCCAGCAGCCCCGGGACAGGGGCCTACGAGCAGTACTTC
14	-	-	TRBV6-5	TRBJ1-3	CASSYSTGRNTIYF	TGTGCCAGCAGTTACTCCACCGGTCGGAACACCATATATTTT
13	-	-	TRBV6-6	TRBJ1-1	CASSYKGRTEAFF	TGTGCCAGCAGTTATAAGGGGAGGACTGAAGCTTTCTTT
13	-	once	TRBV29-1	TRBJ1-1	CSVENRHNTEAFF	TGCAGCGTTGAAAATCGGCATAACACTGAAGCTTTCTTT
16	-	once	TRBV10-1	TRBJ2-3	CASSESRWGMPDTQYF	TGCGCCAGCAGTGAGTCGCGGTGGGGAATGCCAGATACGCAGTATTTT
17	TRBD2	-	TRBV11-2	TRBJ2-3	CASSSGASSGARDTQYF	TGTGCCAGCAGCTCGGGGGCCTCTAGCGGGGCGAGAGATACGCAGTATTTT
13	TRBD1	once	TRBV7-9	TRBJ2-5	CASILTGTETQYF	TGTGCCAGCATCCTGACAGGGACAGAGACCCAGTACTTC
16	-	once	TRBV6-6	TRBJ1-1	CASSYPRSGGRTEAFF	TGTGCCAGCAGTTACCCCCGGTCCGGGGGTCGTACTGAAGCTTTCTTT
15	TRBD2	-	TRBV5-1	TRBJ2-3	CASSFGTSGGDTQYF	TGCGCCAGCAGCTTCGGGACTAGCGGGGGGGATACGCAGTATTTT
16	TRBD1	once	TRBV29-1	TRBJ2-1	CSVEEGVGGTYNEQFF	TGCAGCGTTGAAGAAGGAGTAGGGGGCACCTACAATGAGCAGTTCTTC
13	TRBD1	-	TRBV2	TRBJ1-5	CASSSQGVQPQHF	TGTGCCAGCAGTTCCCAGGGGGTTCAGCCCCAGCATTTT
15	-	-	TRBV24-1	TRBJ2-4	CATSDSRVGKNIQYF	TGTGCCACCAGTGATTCTCGGGTGGGCAAAAACATTCAGTACTTC
13	-	-	TRBV5-5	TRBJ1-1	CASSLSLANEAFF	TGTGCCAGCAGCTTATCCCTAGCTAACGAAGCTTTCTTT
17	-	-	TRBV19	TRBJ1-1	CASTSGRRRTLNTEAFF	TGTGCCAGTACCTCAGGACGGCGACGAACCTTGAACACTGAAGCTTTCTTT
15	TRBD2	-	TRBV11-2	TRBJ2-3	CASSLGGGGPDTQYF	TGTGCCAGCAGCTTAGGGGGCGGGGGGCCAGATACGCAGTATTTT
15	-	-	TRBV5-4	TRBJ2-4	CASSTGTQGENIQYF	TGTGCCAGCAGCACCGGGACTCAAGGCGAGAACATTCAGTACTTC
16	-	few	TRBV7-2	TRBJ1-3	CASSLGSTGWGNTIYF	TGTGCCAGCAGCTTAGGCTCCACAGGGTGGGGAAACACCATATATTTT
14	TRBD2	-	TRBV27	TRBJ2-1	CASWKERGGPEQFF	TGTGCCAGCTGGAAGGAGCGGGGGGGCCCTGAGCAGTTCTTC
11	-	-	TRBV2	TRBJ1-1	CASSSYTEAFF	TGTGCCAGCAGTAGTTACACTGAAGCTTTCTTT
14	-	-	TRBV2	TRBJ2-7	CASSDLTGRNEQYF	TGTGCCAGCAGTGACTTAACAGGGAGGAACGAGCAGTACTTC
15	-	-	TRBV3-1/TRBV3-2	TRBJ1-1	CASSQGGGAYTEAFF	TGTGCCAGCAGCCAAGGGGGAGGAGCCTACACTGAAGCTTTCTTT
15	TRBD1	-	TRBV7-9	TRBJ1-1	CASSLDQGANTEAFF	TGTGCCAGCAGCTTAGACCAGGGGGCGAACACTGAAGCTTTCTTT
15	TRBD1	-	TRBV18	TRBJ2-5	CASSLRQGNQETQYF	TGTGCCAGCTCCCTAAGACAGGGTAACCAAGAGACCCAGTACTTC
14	-	-	TRBV7-2	TRBJ2-5	CASSYAPRQETQYF	TGTGCCAGCAGCTACGCCCCGCGACAAGAGACCCAGTACTTC
14	-	-	TRBV7-2	TRBJ1-2	CASSPFLRPGGYTF	TGTGCCAGCAGCCCTTTTCTCCGACCGGGCGGCTACACCTTC
13	TRBD1	-	TRBV6-6	TRBJ2-7	CASRRRTGYEQYF	TGTGCCAGCAGGAGACGGACAGGGTACGAGCAGTACTTC
13	-	-	TRBV29-1	TRBJ1-1	CSVEVRGNAEAFF	TGCAGCGTTGAAGTTAGAGGGAACGCTGAAGCTTTCTTT
14	-	-	TRBV7-9	TRBJ2-2	CASSPRQSTGELFF	TGTGCCAGCAGCCCCCGACAGAGCACCGGGGAGCTGTTTTTT
13	-	-	TRBV18	TRBJ1-1	CASSPKEGGEAFF	TGTGCCAGCTCACCAAAGGAGGGGGGTGAAGCTTTCTTT
14	-	-	TRBV7-7	TRBJ2-3	CASSPQGVEDTQYF	TGTGCTAGCAGCCCCCAAGGGGTTGAAGATACGCAGTATTTT
12	-	once	TRBV7-8	TRBJ1-1	CASSYDSPEAFF	TGTGCCAGCAGCTATGACAGCCCTGAAGCTTTCTTT
15	-	-	TRBV6-5	TRBJ1-5	CASSPAISGGQPQHF	TGTGCCAGCAGTCCAGCCATTTCCGGGGGGCAGCCCCAGCATTTT
13	-	-	TRBV7-7	TRBJ2-1	CASSLDWGYEQFF	TGTGCTAGCAGCTTAGATTGGGGGTACGAGCAGTTCTTC
15	-	-	TRBV5-6	TRBJ2-7	CASSLMTGEGYEQYF	TGTGCCAGCAGCTTGATGACAGGGGAGGGGTACGAGCAGTACTTC
14	-	-	TRBV28	TRBJ2-1	CASSTRGSYNEQFF	TGTGCCAGCAGTACAAGGGGCTCCTACAATGAGCAGTTCTTC
13	-	-	TRBV2	TRBJ1-2	CASSDGQAYGYTF	TGTGCCAGCAGTGATGGGCAGGCCTATGGCTACACCTTC
11	-	-	TRBV6-5	TRBJ2-1	CASGKHNEQFF	TGTGCCAGCGGAAAACACAATGAGCAGTTCTTC